These T cell receptor beta chains were read from a single sample in a study of regulatory T cells in long-lasting Graves disease. TCRdb used MiXCR to reprocess the multiplex PCR reads, holding one entry per CDR3 protein. The sample lists almost 450,000 distinct CDR3 sequences, about 16% seen once, with approximately 12% in the top ten. This sample was also put to use in a study of T cells in Graves' hyperthyroidism and ophthalmopathy.

Specimen: peripheral blood mononuclear cells (PBMCs), collected at new diagnosis, from a patient treated with antithyroid drugs. These receptors were collected from a young woman with Graves disease. The CDR3 runs from the conserved cysteine through the conserved F or W. The D gene is left open where the match is weak. For some rows the clone size is stated as once, few or many, or as a class when expanded; others skip it.

v_gene	abundance	d_gene	j_gene	CDR3aa	CDR3nt
TRBV5-8	many	TRBD1	TRBJ1-5	CASTPEGQAKGPQHF	TGTGCCAGCACCCCGGAAGGACAGGCCAAAGGGCCCCAGCATTTT
TRBV30	many	TRBD2	TRBJ2-3	CAWSVRSSGRTDTQYF	TGTGCCTGGAGTGTACGGTCTAGCGGGAGGACAGATACGCAGTATTTT
TRBV20-1	many	.	TRBJ2-7	CSARDTGEAYEQYF	TGCAGTGCTAGGGACACGGGAGAAGCTTACGAGCAGTACTTC
TRBV6-2/TRBV6-3	.	.	TRBJ2-7	CASSYPVGSAYEQYF	TGTGCCAGCAGTTACCCCGTCGGGTCGGCCTACGAGCAGTACTTC
TRBV6-9	many	.	TRBJ2-1	CASSYSLGSYNEQFF	TGTGCCAGCAGTTACAGCCTGGGATCCTACAATGAGCAGTTCTTC
TRBV4-1	.	TRBD2	TRBJ2-6	CASSQDSRGRYPPGANVLTF	TGCGCCAGCAGCCAAGATTCCCGCGGGAGGTACCCGCCTGGGGCCAACGTCCTGACTTTC
TRBV3-1	many	TRBD1	TRBJ1-2	CASSPRDSPANYGYTF	TGTGCCAGCAGCCCCCGGGACAGCCCAGCTAACTATGGCTACACCTTC
TRBV27	many	TRBD2	TRBJ2-1	CASSQRNSGLNEQFF	TGTGCCAGCAGTCAACGTAATAGCGGGCTCAATGAGCAGTTCTTC
TRBV27	few	.	TRBJ1-5	CASSLVGRPQHF	TGTGCCAGCAGTTTAGTGGGAAGGCCCCAGCATTTT
TRBV30	many	.	TRBJ2-3	CASERTYTQYF	TGTGCCTCCGAGCGGACTTATACGCAGTATTTT
TRBV7-2	.	.	TRBJ1-3	CASSLQGSSSGNTIYF	TGTGCCAGCAGCTTACAGGGTTCATCCTCTGGAAACACCATATATTTT
TRBV5-1	few	.	TRBJ2-7	CASSSPIDFGEQYF	TGCGCCAGCAGCTCGCCTATTGATTTTGGGGAGCAGTACTTC
TRBV5-1	many	.	TRBJ2-7	CASSLNRQNYEQYF	TGCGCCAGCAGCTTGAACCGACAGAACTACGAGCAGTACTTC
TRBV15	many	.	TRBJ2-1	CATSRDLDNEQFF	TGTGCCACCAGCAGAGATCTGGACAATGAGCAGTTCTTC
TRBV4-1	.	TRBD2	TRBJ2-3	CASSRGLAGVRTDTQYF	TGCGCCAGCAGCCGGGGACTAGCGGGAGTCCGCACAGATACGCAGTATTTT
TRBV20-1	few	.	TRBJ2-7	CSARTPSYEQYF	TGCAGTGCTAGAACCCCGAGCTACGAGCAGTACTTC
TRBV11-2	many	.	TRBJ1-3	CASSLPNQVISGNTIYF	TGTGCCAGCAGCTTACCAAATCAGGTTATCTCTGGAAACACCATATATTTT
TRBV12-3/TRBV12-4	many	TRBD1	TRBJ1-1	CASNGQGSARAFF	TGTGCCAGCAACGGACAGGGATCGGCTCGTGCTTTCTTT
TRBV7-2	many	.	TRBJ2-5	CASSLHGARETQYF	TGTGCCAGCAGCTTACACGGGGCGCGGGAGACCCAGTACTTC
TRBV2	many	TRBD1	TRBJ2-1	CATGQVIDEQFF	TGTGCCACGGGACAGGTGATAGATGAGCAGTTCTTC
TRBV29-1	.	TRBD2	TRBJ2-1	CSVRLAGTHNEQFF	TGCAGCGTGAGACTAGCGGGGACACACAATGAGCAGTTCTTC
TRBV27	many	.	TRBJ1-2	CASSLLGANYGYTF	TGTGCCAGCAGTTTATTGGGGGCGAACTATGGCTACACCTTC
TRBV5-6	many	TRBD2	TRBJ2-3	CASSSLAGTNTQYF	TGTGCCAGCAGCTCGTTAGCGGGGACTAATACGCAGTATTTT
TRBV5-6	.	TRBD1	TRBJ1-1	CASSYGQGTHTEAFF	TGTGCCAGCAGCTACGGACAGGGGACACACACTGAAGCTTTCTTT
TRBV30	many	TRBD1	TRBJ1-1	CAWNEGAGPQAFF	TGTGCCTGGAATGAGGGGGCAGGCCCTCAAGCTTTCTTT
TRBV4-3	.	.	TRBJ2-1	CASRPGAGASGEQFF	TGCGCCAGCAGGCCAGGGGCGGGGGCCTCCGGTGAGCAGTTCTTC
TRBV29-1	.	.	TRBJ2-7	CSVEKGSVDEQYF	TGCAGCGTTGAGAAGGGCTCCGTGGACGAGCAGTACTTC